Listed here are 2 T cell receptor beta chains from one sample, sequenced in a study of regulatory T cells in long-lasting Graves disease. Construction of TCR beta libraries relied on iRepertoire HTBI primers and on Arm-PCR targeting CDR3 regions. TCRdb re-analysed the multiplex PCR reads in MiXCR, keeping a single row per CDR3 protein. Seen here are hundreds of thousands of distinct CDR3 sequences, around 15% observed once, and the top ten hold 15% to 20%. Time point in this sample: newly diagnosed GD, antithyroid drugs for less than 3 months. With RNA extracted from PBMCs as input, the TCR library was made. This sample was shared with a second study, whose subject was T cells in Graves' hyperthyroidism and ophthalmopathy.

The sequenced sample was peripheral blood mononuclear cells (PBMCs), obtained at new diagnosis, from a patient treated with antithyroid drugs. The receptors originated from a woman aged 25-40 years with Graves disease.

This chain connects TRBV20-1 to TRBJ1-4, with a weak D call TRBD1 (6 bases). In germline, CDR1 is DFQATT, CDR2 SNEGSKA (reference sequence). The CDR3 contains 13 residues. V lost 6 bases and J lost 3, with 11 bases in between. The CDR3 is CSAYGQSNEKLFF. The CDR3, as DNA: TGCAGTGCATACGGACAGTCTAATGAAAAACTGTTTTTT.

In its sample, this clonotype was seen many times. The rearrangement uses TRBV7-2 and TRBJ2-4, with TRBD1 as a possible D gene (5 bases). The length of the CDR3 is 12 residues. V lost 6 bases and J lost 7, with 10 bases in between. Looked up from germline, CDR1 is SGHTA and CDR2 is FQGNSA. CDR3 DNA: TGTGCCAGCAGACCCCAGGGTAACATTCAGTACTTC. Protein product: CASRPQGNIQYF.